The T cell receptor beta chain under discussion was sequenced for a study of somatic mutations in cytotoxic T cells in rheumatoid arthritis. Study as a whole: Flow cytometry sorted some V beta antibody-stained T-cell populations to nearly 100% purity, V beta1+ cells among them being sequenced for TCRB.

Study-wide findings and caveats: Antigens recognized by the expanded CD8+ clones were unknown.

This clone was observed a handful of times. Antigen unknown. Germline assignment: CDR1 MNHNS and CDR2 SASEGT. The CDR3 has 14 amino acids. The V and J ends lost 6 bases and 2 bases, in that order; junction bases with no gene match: 5. Using immunoSEQ multiplex PCR, the repertoire was profiled, and TCRdb retains in-frame clones only, with some absent. Of 4,000 to 5,500 clones in the sample, approximately 78% were seen once. The chain recombines TRBV6-1 with TRBJ1-2, with 8 bases fitting TRBD1. The sequencing used CD8+ T cells sorted from blood, collected at a follow-up visit. The sequence was collected from a middle-aged man with rheumatoid arthritis. The CDR3, as DNA: TGTGCCAGCAGCCAGGGGGCGGGAAACTATGGCTACACCTTC. Protein sequence: CASSQGAGNYGYTF.